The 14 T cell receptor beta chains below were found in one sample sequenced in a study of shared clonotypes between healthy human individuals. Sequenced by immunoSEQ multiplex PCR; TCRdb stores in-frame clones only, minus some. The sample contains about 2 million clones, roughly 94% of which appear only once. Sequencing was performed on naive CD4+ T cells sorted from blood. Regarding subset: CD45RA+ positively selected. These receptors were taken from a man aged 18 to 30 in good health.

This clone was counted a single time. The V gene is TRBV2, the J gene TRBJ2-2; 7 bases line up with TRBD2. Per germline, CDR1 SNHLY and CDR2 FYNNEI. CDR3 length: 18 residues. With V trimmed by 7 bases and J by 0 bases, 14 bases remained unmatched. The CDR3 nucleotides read TGTGCCAGCACCCTCGGGCGAGCGGGGAGCGCGAACACCGGGGAGCTGTTTTTT. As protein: CASTLGRAGSANTGELFF.

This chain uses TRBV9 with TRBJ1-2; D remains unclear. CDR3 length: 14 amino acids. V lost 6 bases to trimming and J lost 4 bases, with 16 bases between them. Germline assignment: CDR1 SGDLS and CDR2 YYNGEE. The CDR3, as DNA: TGTGCCAGCAACAAGGGCGGGAACACCTATGGCTACACCTTC. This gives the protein CASNKGGNTYGYTF.

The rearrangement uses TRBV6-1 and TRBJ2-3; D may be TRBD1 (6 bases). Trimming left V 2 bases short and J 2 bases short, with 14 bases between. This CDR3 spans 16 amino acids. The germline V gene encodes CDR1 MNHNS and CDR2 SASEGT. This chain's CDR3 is CASSERTAKTTDTQYF. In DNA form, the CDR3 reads TGTGCCAGCAGTGAACGGACAGCGAAGACCACAGATACGCAGTATTTT.

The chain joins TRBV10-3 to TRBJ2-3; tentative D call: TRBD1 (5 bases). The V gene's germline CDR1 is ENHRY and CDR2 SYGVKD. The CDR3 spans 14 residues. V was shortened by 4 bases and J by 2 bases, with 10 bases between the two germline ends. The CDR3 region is CAISARTTTDTQYF. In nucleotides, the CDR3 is TGTGCCATCAGTGCCAGGACAACCACAGATACGCAGTATTTT.

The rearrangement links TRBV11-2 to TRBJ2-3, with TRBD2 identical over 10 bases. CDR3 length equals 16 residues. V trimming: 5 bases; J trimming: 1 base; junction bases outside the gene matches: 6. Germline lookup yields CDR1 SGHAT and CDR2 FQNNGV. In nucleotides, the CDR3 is TGTGCCAGCAGCCCGCTAGCGGGGGCTCGCACAGATACGCAGTATTTT. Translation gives CASSPLAGARTDTQYF.

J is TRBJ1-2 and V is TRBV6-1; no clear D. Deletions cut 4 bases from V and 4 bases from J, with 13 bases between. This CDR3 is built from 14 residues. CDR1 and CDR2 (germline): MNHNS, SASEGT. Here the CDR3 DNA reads TGTGCCAGCAGTGCCTACGGGGTCGGCTATGGCTACACCTTC. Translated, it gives CASSAYGVGYGYTF.

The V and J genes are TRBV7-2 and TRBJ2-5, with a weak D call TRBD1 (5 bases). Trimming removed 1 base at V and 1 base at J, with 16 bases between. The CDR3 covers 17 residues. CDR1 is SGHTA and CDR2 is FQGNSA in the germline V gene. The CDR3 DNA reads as TGTGCCAGCAGCTTAGAGGGCAGGGTGTTGTCCCAAGAGACCCAGTACTTC. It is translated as CASSLEGRVLSQETQYF.

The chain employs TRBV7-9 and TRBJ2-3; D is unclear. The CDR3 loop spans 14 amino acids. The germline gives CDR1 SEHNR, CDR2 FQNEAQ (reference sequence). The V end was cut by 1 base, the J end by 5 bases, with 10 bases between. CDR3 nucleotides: TGTGCCAGCAGCTTAGAAGGAAGAGGAGATACGCAGTATTTT. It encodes CASSLEGRGDTQYF.

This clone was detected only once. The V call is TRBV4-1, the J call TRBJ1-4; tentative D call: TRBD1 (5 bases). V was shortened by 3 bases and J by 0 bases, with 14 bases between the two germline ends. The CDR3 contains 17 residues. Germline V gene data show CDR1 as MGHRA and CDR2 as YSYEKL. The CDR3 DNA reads TGCGCCAGCAGCCATCCAAACGGGGGGGCAACTAATGAAAAACTGTTTTTT. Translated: CASSHPNGGATNEKLFF.

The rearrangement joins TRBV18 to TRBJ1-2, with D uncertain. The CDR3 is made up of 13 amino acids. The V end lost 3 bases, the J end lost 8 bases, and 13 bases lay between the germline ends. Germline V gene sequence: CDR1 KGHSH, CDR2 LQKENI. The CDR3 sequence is CASSPREGEGYTF. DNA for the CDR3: TGTGCCAGCTCACCCCGAGAGGGAGAAGGCTACACCTTC.

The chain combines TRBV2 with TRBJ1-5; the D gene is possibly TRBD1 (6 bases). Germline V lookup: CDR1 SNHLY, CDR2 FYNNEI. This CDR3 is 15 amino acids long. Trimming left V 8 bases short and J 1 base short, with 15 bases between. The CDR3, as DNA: TGTGCCAGCGCCGGGGGCCTTTCGAGCAATCAGCCCCAGCATTTT. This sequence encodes CASAGGLSSNQPQHF.

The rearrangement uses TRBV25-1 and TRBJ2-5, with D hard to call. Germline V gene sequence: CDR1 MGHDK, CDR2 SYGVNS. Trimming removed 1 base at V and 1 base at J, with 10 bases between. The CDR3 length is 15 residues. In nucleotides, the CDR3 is TGTGCCAGCAGTGAATTTCAGGACGGCCAAGAGACCCAGTACTTC. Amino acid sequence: CASSEFQDGQETQYF.

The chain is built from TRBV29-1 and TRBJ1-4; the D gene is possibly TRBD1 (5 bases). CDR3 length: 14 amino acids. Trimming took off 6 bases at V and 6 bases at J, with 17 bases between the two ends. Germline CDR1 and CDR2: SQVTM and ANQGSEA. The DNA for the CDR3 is TGCAGCGTCCAACGGGGGGTACGGGATGAAAAACTGTTTTTT. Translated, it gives CSVQRGVRDEKLFF.

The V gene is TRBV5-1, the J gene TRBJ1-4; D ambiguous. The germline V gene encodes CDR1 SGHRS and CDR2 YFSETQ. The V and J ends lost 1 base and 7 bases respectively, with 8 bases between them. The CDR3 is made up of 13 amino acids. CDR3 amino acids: CASSLSPSEKLFF. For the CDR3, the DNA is TGCGCCAGCAGCTTGTCCCCTAGTGAAAAACTGTTTTTT.